This is a list of T cell receptor beta chains from one sample in a study of cytomegalovirus exposure and HLA in healthy donors. Method: immunoSEQ multiplex PCR; TCRdb's copy keeps in-frame clones and lacks some. Its table records roughly 62,000 clones. Sequencing was carried out using PBMCs. The receptors stem from a male donor in good health and CMV-seronegative. Each CDR3 is given with its conserved first and last residue. The D gene is left open where the match is weak.

V gene: TRBV30
D gene: .
J gene: TRBJ1-2
CDR3 protein: CACSGLTYGYTF

V gene: TRBV9
D gene: TRBD2
J gene: TRBJ2-2
CDR3 protein: CASSVRLAGGTGELFF

V gene: TRBV29-1
D gene: .
J gene: TRBJ1-5
CDR3 protein: CSVVDRDQPQHF

V gene: TRBV19
D gene: .
J gene: TRBJ1-1
CDR3 protein: CASSIDGGDTEAFF

V gene: TRBV5-6
D gene: TRBD1
J gene: TRBJ2-7
CDR3 protein: CASSYDRAAYEQYF

V gene: TRBV5-1
D gene: .
J gene: TRBJ2-2
CDR3 protein: CASSFRGPDTGELFF

V gene: TRBV4-1
D gene: TRBD2
J gene: TRBJ2-1
CDR3 protein: CASSHGTSGKNYNEQFF

V gene: TRBV6-5
D gene: .
J gene: TRBJ2-4
CDR3 protein: CASSYARGIQNIQYF

V gene: TRBV2
D gene: TRBD1
J gene: TRBJ2-3
CDR3 protein: CASKRDRVPTDTQYF

V gene: TRBV7-2
D gene: .
J gene: TRBJ2-4
CDR3 protein: CASSLAGGMGAAKNIQYF